One and the same sample provided the 11 T cell receptor beta chains below, sequenced in a study of memory CD4+ T cells and cytomegalovirus serostatus (dated by TCRdb to about 2019). Receptor amplification or capture employed the immunoSEQ multiplex PCR assay. Held by TCRdb, this immuneACCESS table contains in-frame sequences only and omits some clones. Under half of the omission traces to an unresolved V gene where checked; the cause of the rest is unknown. This sample lists about 92,000 clones; around 80% were detected once. Of the sample, 3.6% falls within the top ten clones. A FACSAria II was used to sort memory CD4+ T cells, defined as single viable CD3+CD4+CD8-CD45RO+ cells. Sequenced sample: memory CD4+ T cells from blood. Receptors originate from an adult in good health and CMV-seropositive.

V usage is TRBV5-4 and J usage is TRBJ2-4, with 8 bases lining up with TRBD1. The V and J ends lost 1 base and 1 base, in that order; junction bases with no gene match: 1. The CDR3 loop spans 15 amino acids. CDR1 is SGHNT and CDR2 is YYREEE in the germline V gene (reference sequence). CDR3: CASSLQGAAKNIQYF. The CDR3 DNA reads as TGTGCCAGCAGCTTGCAGGGGGCGGCCAAAAACATTCAGTACTTC.

With respect to this clone: The same CDR3 also results from other DNA sequences found in this sample. The chain employs TRBV7-2 and TRBJ2-5; D is uncertain. The CDR3 runs to 11 residues. Trimming shortened V by 5 bases and J by 4 bases, and 5 bases separated the two germline ends. CDR1 SGHTA and CDR2 FQGNSA come from the germline V gene. CDR3 nucleotides: TGTGCCAGCAGCCCCCGAGAGACCCAGTACTTC. Its translation is CASSPRETQYF.

The chain links TRBV5-1 to TRBJ2-7; tentative D call: TRBD1 (6 bases). V was clipped by 4 bases and J by 5 bases, with 13 bases between them. CDR1 is SGHRS, CDR2 YFSETQ, per germline. The CDR3 is made up of 13 amino acids. CDR3 nucleotides: TGCGCCAGCAGCCTACAGGGTAGGCACGAGCAGTACTTC. Residues: CASSLQGRHEQYF.

The rearrangement joins TRBV7-2 to TRBJ2-7; either TRBD1 or TRBD2 may supply D (5 bases each). The V gene lost 5 bases and the J gene lost 3 bases, with 17 bases spanning the gap. Germline-derived CDR1 and CDR2 are SGHTA and FQGNSA. The CDR3 consists of 15 residues. CDR3 in DNA: TGTGCCAGCAGCACCGGGACCATGGCTCACTACGAGCAGTACTTC. It codes for CASSTGTMAHYEQYF.

J is TRBJ1-2 and V is TRBV28; 10 positions agree with TRBD1. The CDR3 runs 14 residues. V lost 5 bases and J lost 4; bases outside the gene matches: 4. Germline lookup yields CDR1 MDHEN and CDR2 SYDVKM. CDR3 bases: TGTGCCAGCAGTATGACAGGGGGCGCCTATGGCTACACCTTC. Its protein is CASSMTGGAYGYTF.

The chain carries TRBV5-1 and TRBJ2-5; D possibly corresponds to TRBD1 (5 bases). The ends were cut back, 0 bases at V and 7 bases at J, with 10 bases in the middle. CDR1 SGHRS and CDR2 YFSETQ come from the germline V gene. The CDR3 consists of 13 residues. The CDR3 nucleotides are TGCGCCAGCAGCTTGGATGACAGAGGGACCCAGTACTTC. Translated: CASSLDDRGTQYF.

The chain links TRBV28 to TRBJ2-7; 14 bases fit TRBD2. V lost 3 bases to trimming and J lost 4 bases; unmatched junction nucleotides: 2. CDR3 length equals 15 residues. CDR1 MDHEN and CDR2 SYDVKM come from the germline V gene. CDR3 in DNA: TGTGCCAGCAGTTTTCGGACTAGCGGGAGGTACGAGCAGTACTTC. Its translation is CASSFRTSGRYEQYF.

This chain uses TRBV6-1 with TRBJ2-3; TRBD2 matches 7 bases. Germline assignment: CDR1 MNHNS and CDR2 SASEGT. This CDR3 is 18 amino acids long. V dropped 1 base and J dropped 1; count of bases not matched to a gene: 11. CDR3 nucleotides: TGTGCCAGCAGTGAAGGTGCAACGGCAGGGAGGGGCACAGATACGCAGTATTTT. This codes for CASSEGATAGRGTDTQYF.

The genes are TRBV7-8 and TRBJ1-5; tentatively, D is TRBD1 (5 bases). Germline-derived CDR1 and CDR2 are SGHVS and FQNEAQ. The CDR3 is 17 residues long. V was pared by 5 bases and J by 1 base, with 18 bases between. The CDR3 loop is CASSTMGGVVSNQPQHF. The CDR3 nucleotides are TGTGCCAGCAGCACCATGGGGGGGGTGGTGAGCAATCAGCCCCAGCATTTT.

The chain employs TRBV7-2 and TRBJ2-3; 9 bases agree with TRBD1. CDR3 length: 17 residues. CDR1 is SGHTA and CDR2 is FQGNSA in the germline V gene. Losses at the gene ends were 5 bases for V and 2 bases for J; bases not matched to a gene: 11. Here the CDR3 reads CASSPQTGGQITDTQYF. The CDR3 DNA reads as TGTGCCAGCAGCCCCCAGACAGGGGGACAGATCACAGATACGCAGTATTTT.

This chain links TRBV28 with TRBJ2-7; D perhaps matches TRBD1 (5 bases). The CDR3 has 12 residues. Germline CDR1 MDHEN, CDR2 SYDVKM. The germline V and J ends were trimmed by 5 bases and 7 bases, with 12 bases remaining between them. Here the CDR3 DNA reads TGTGCCAGCAGTATCCAGGGTGGGGAGCAGTACTTC. It yields the protein CASSIQGGEQYF.